A single T cell receptor delta chain is shown here with its context. This clone was counted at least ten times. Its antigen has not been determined. A far larger clone is off by one base, so a read error is likely. Distinct nucleotide sequences in the sample also encode this CDR3. The data stem from a study of γδ T cells in repeated Plasmodium falciparum infection (dated by TCRdb to the early 2020s). In the study overall: The natural-infection arm enrolled Malian children exposed to intense seasonal malaria transmission, compared against age and gender matched Australian children. Several malaria-naive U.S. adults underwent four controlled human malaria infections by bites from P. falciparum NF54-infected Anopheles stephensi mosquitoes over about 640 days. Samples from controlled-infection subjects were taken at baseline, just before selected infections, and 21 days after each infection. Malian gammadelta TCR repertoires were analysed cross-sectionally in periods with no transmission and longitudinally across episodes of acute febrile malaria. Using both natural infection in Mali and controlled human malaria infection, the study looked at the way repeated Plasmodium falciparum infection shapes the human gammadelta T cell repertoire.

Libraries were constructed by multiplex PCR. Sequencing relied on an Illumina MiSeq. From each sorted gammadelta T cell sample, both TCR gamma (TRG) and TCR delta (TRD) chains were sequenced. Under the source paper's analysis protocol: The repertoire analyses used clonotype tree plots, the accumulated frequency of the top 20 clonotypes, and diversity index (DI) and D75 metrics. The public reads were reprocessed by TCRdb using CATT, and rows of matching DNA were later combined. These V and J calls are TCRdb output, not the study's own analysis. Recorded for this sample are 45,000 to 60,000 delta-chain clones; roughly 2% of them occurred a single time. Clones ranked in the top ten supply approximately 25% of the sample. Vgamma9/Vdelta2+ and Vdelta2-negative gammadelta T cell populations were flow-sorted from peripheral blood mononuclear cells for bulk TCR repertoire analysis. The investigation overall reported the following: Compared with Australian children, Malian children appeared to have Vdelta2-negative gammadelta TCR repertoires that were more clonally expanded, less diverse and less shared. Analysis of inter-individual variability in gammadelta T cell responses was limited by the small size of the controlled-infection cohort. Across time and infection, the Vgamma9/Vdelta2+ TCR repertoires showed a highly stable polyclonal makeup, with many TCRgamma sequences overlapping between individuals. In Vdelta2-negative, largely Vdelta1+, gammadelta TCR repertoires, repeated controlled infections appeared to drive waves of new clonotype selection. Generalizability was limited because the Malian cohort was drawn from a small rural village of predominantly one ethnic group.

Per the germline V gene, TSWWSYY is the CDR1 and QGS is the CDR2. From cysteine to phenylalanine, the CDR3 is 19 amino acids long. Just CDR3 DNA is preserved here, 57 bases in frame from base 1. The clonotype originates from a pool of human donors (malaria-infected and uninfected, not separated). Sequencing was performed on gamma-delta T cells from blood. This receptor chain uses TRDV1 and TRDJ1; no D gene call is confident. Because TCRdb records no J gene, it was assigned here through a match of the DNA to germline. The CDR3 reads CALWDNKFRCSPYTDKLIF. The DNA reads as follows: TGTGCTCTTTGGGACAACAAATTTCGCTGTTCCCCGTACACCGATAAACTCATCTTT.